Listed here are 12 T cell receptor beta chains from one sample, sequenced in a study of T cell repertoires in cytomegalovirus infection. What these receptors recognize is not known. From the reads, TCRdb called clonotypes with MiXCR, one entry per CDR3 protein. The table lists some 900,000 distinct CDR3 sequences, around a third of them singletons. The specimen was cultured CD8+ T cells from PBMCs, collected from culture after CMV antigen stimulation. The receptors come from a human donor in good health (CMV status not recorded). Some clones in this sample may be carry-over from other donors' samples.

This clonotype was seen at least ten times. The chain employs TRBV6-5 and TRBJ2-6; D is undetermined. CDR3 length: 14 amino acids. Trimming stripped 2 bases from V and 6 bases from J, with 8 bases between. The V gene's germline CDR1 is MNHEY and CDR2 SVGAGI. The DNA of the CDR3 is TGTGCCAGCAGTTACGGGCAGGAGGCCAACGTCCTGACTTTC. Translation: CASSYGQEANVLTF.

The chain has TRBV7-2 and TRBJ2-4; 8 nucleotides match TRBD1. The V and J ends lost 4 bases and 1 base, in that order; junction bases with no gene match: 3. CDR1 SGHTA and CDR2 FQGNSA come from the germline V gene. The CDR3 is 15 amino acids. The chain's CDR3 is CASSSQGAAKNIQYF. DNA of the CDR3: TGTGCCAGCAGCTCGCAGGGGGCGGCCAAAAACATTCAGTACTTC. Together with reference TRBV7-2 and TRBJ2-4, the CDR3 gives the full variable domain: GAGVSQSPSNKVTEKGKDVELRCDPISGHTALYWYRQSLGQGLEFLIYFQGNSAPDKSGLPSDRFSAERTGGSVSTLTIQRTQQEDSAVYLCASSSQGAAKNIQYFGAGTRLSVL.

This clonotype was seen only a few times. The chain joins TRBV7-6 to TRBJ2-5, with D perhaps TRBD1 (6 bases). This CDR3 is 16 amino acids long. Per the germline V gene, CDR1 is SGHVS and CDR2 is FNYEAQ. V was pared by 5 bases and J by 5 bases, with 21 bases between. CDR3 amino acids: CASSIQLGAGMETQYF. The CDR3 coding sequence is TGTGCCAGCAGCATCCAACTGGGGGCCGGAATGGAGACCCAGTACTTC. Full variable domain (missing parts from reference TRBV7-6 and TRBJ2-5): GAGVSQSPRYKVTKRGQDVALRCDPISGHVSLYWYRQALGQGPEFLTYFNYEAQQDKSGLPNDRFSAERPEGSISTLTIQRTEQRDSAMYRCASSIQLGAGMETQYFGPGTRLLVL.

On this clonotype itself: One end of the junction varies from germline; a read error may be responsible. The chain uses TRBV7-6 and TRBJ1-1; D call uncertain. The germline V gene has CDR1 SGHVS and CDR2 FNYEAQ. The length of the CDR3 is 14 residues. CDR3 bases: TGTACCAGCAGCTTAAACCCCAGAACCACTGAAGCTTTCTTT. Translation: CTSSLNPRTTEAFF.

This clonotype was recorded at least ten times. This sequence joins TRBV7-6 and TRBJ1-1; the D is unclear. Germline loops: CDR1 SGHVS, CDR2 FNYEAQ. V was pared by 4 bases and J by 0 bases, with 9 bases between. The CDR3 is 14 amino acids. CDR3 sequence (DNA): TGTGCCAGCAGCTCCCTTGTTATGAACACTGAAGCTTTCTTT. As protein: CASSSLVMNTEAFF.

This chain connects TRBV6-8 to TRBJ1-1; a possible D gene is TRBD1 (6 bases). V was pared by 8 bases and J by 3 bases, with 13 bases between. This CDR3 is 13 amino acids long. Germline V lookup: CDR1 MNHGY, CDR2 SAAAGT. The CDR3, as DNA: TGTGCCAGCTCCAACAGGGTTTACACTGAAGCTTTCTTT. Its translation: CASSNRVYTEAFF.

The V and J genes are TRBV27 and TRBJ1-2; D unclear. The CDR3 sequence is 11 residues long. Germline V lookup: CDR1 MNHEY, CDR2 SMNVEV (reference sequence). With 10 bases removed from V and 4 bases from J, the gap between germline ends came to 10 bases. CDR3 sequence (DNA): TGTGCCACCCTCGACGGCTATGGCTACACCTTC. It is translated as CATLDGYGYTF.

This clonotype has a count of ten or more. V is TRBV7-2 and J is TRBJ2-5; 7 nucleotides match TRBD2. The CDR3 runs 14 residues. The J segment lost 2 bases and the V segment lost 4 bases, leaving 4 bases of the junction unmatched. CDR1 and CDR2 (germline): SGHTA, FQGNSA. CDR3 protein: CASSWSGTQETQYF. CDR3 nucleotide sequence: TGTGCCAGCAGCTGGAGCGGGACTCAAGAGACCCAGTACTTC. Based on the CDR3 plus reference TRBV7-2 and TRBJ2-5, the full variable domain is GAGVSQSPSNKVTEKGKDVELRCDPISGHTALYWYRQSLGQGLEFLIYFQGNSAPDKSGLPSDRFSAERTGGSVSTLTIQRTQQEDSAVYLCASSWSGTQETQYFGPGTRLLVL.

This sequence joins TRBV19 and TRBJ2-5, with D tentatively TRBD1 or TRBD2 (5 bases each). This CDR3 comprises 17 residues. Trimming took 0 bases from V and 1 from J, leaving 15 bases between them. Germline assignment: CDR1 LNHDA and CDR2 SQIVND (reference sequence). The CDR3 bases are TGTGCCAGTAGTATAGACGGGCCTGCAGGGAGCCAAGAGACCCAGTACTTC. It specifies CASSIDGPAGSQETQYF.

This clonotype was detected a few times. The V and J genes are TRBV6-2 or TRBV6-3 and TRBJ2-1; TRBD2 aligns across 11 bases. Germline V lookup: CDR1 MNHEY, CDR2 SVGEGT. This CDR3 region has 17 residues. V shed 2 bases, J shed 2 bases, and the junction held 5 bases outside the gene matches. In nucleotides, the CDR3 is TGTGCCAGCAGTTACGGGGTAGCGGGGGGGCCCTACAATGAGCAGTTCTTC. Its protein is CASSYGVAGGPYNEQFF.

This clonotype was counted a few times. The V call is TRBV6-5, the J call TRBJ1-1; a possible D gene is TRBD1 (5 bases). V lost 4 bases and J 7 bases, leaving 13 bases between the germline ends. CDR3 size: 13 residues. Germline V gene data show CDR1 as MNHEY and CDR2 as SVGAGI. The CDR3 is CASSLLGVDEAFF. In DNA, the CDR3 is TGTGCCAGCAGTTTGTTAGGGGTGGATGAAGCTTTCTTT.

This clonotype appeared a single time. The chain links TRBV19 to TRBJ1-3; D remains unclear. The CDR3 spans 15 residues. Trimming cost V 9 bases and J 0 bases, with 15 bases left between them. The germline V gene has CDR1 LNHDA and CDR2 SQIVND (reference sequence). The DNA of the CDR3 is TGTGCCAGCAGCCGCGAGGTTGTCTCTGGAAACACCATATATTTT. Its translation: CASSREVVSGNTIYF.